Below, 5 T cell receptor beta chains from the same sample are listed, as sequenced in a study of cytomegalovirus exposure and HLA in healthy donors. The PCR was carried out with 60 Vbeta primers and 13 Jbeta primers. Produced via immunoSEQ multiplex PCR; TCRdb's table is partial and in-frame only. The data show around 170,000 clones, around 80% seen once. Sequenced input: PBMCs. These receptors were obtained from a young man in good health and CMV-seronegative.

This chain joins TRBV7-9 and TRBJ2-1; 7 bases match TRBD1. CDR1 is SEHNR and CDR2 is FQNEAQ in the germline V gene (reference sequence). With V trimmed by 4 bases and J by 0 bases, 15 bases remained unmatched. The CDR3 has 19 amino acids. The CDR3 is CASSSRDSSLLSSYNEQFF. The CDR3 DNA sequence: TGTGCCAGCAGCTCCCGGGACAGCTCATTATTAAGCTCCTACAATGAGCAGTTCTTC.

The chain carries TRBV5-1 and TRBJ1-5; D is undetermined. The V gene's germline CDR1 is SGHRS and CDR2 YFSETQ. This CDR3 is built from 15 residues. Trimming left V 3 bases short and J 4 bases short, with 14 bases between. CDR3 protein: CASSSQPDGNQPQHF. The CDR3 coding sequence is TGCGCCAGCAGCTCGCAACCCGACGGGAATCAGCCCCAGCATTTT.

The chain combines TRBV6-5 with TRBJ1-5; 7 positions agree with TRBD1. The germline CDR1 and CDR2 sequences are MNHEY and SVGAGI. V lost 5 bases, J lost 4 bases, and 2 bases stayed unmatched. The CDR3 is 13 residues long. The CDR3 DNA is TGTGCCAGCAGTGACAGGGAGAATCAGCCCCAGCATTTT. It codes for CASSDRENQPQHF.

The chain employs TRBV2 and TRBJ1-4; possible D gene TRBD1, 6 bases. The V end lost 8 bases, the J end lost 2 bases, and 15 bases lay between the germline ends. Germline loops: CDR1 SNHLY, CDR2 FYNNEI. The CDR3 spans 15 residues. The CDR3 protein is CASGNRVGTNEKLFF. In nucleotides, the CDR3 is TGTGCCAGCGGCAACAGGGTAGGGACTAATGAAAAACTGTTTTTT.

A note on this clone: Other DNA sequences in this specimen translate into the identical CDR3. The chain combines TRBV13 with TRBJ2-1; weak D call: TRBD2 (5 bases). V was shortened by 5 bases and J by 7 bases, with 9 bases between the two germline ends. CDR1 is PRHDT, CDR2 FYEKMQ, per germline (reference sequence). The CDR3 is made up of 12 amino acids. CDR3 DNA sequence: TGTGCCAGCAGCCAGCGCGGGAATGAGCAGTTCTTC. This sequence encodes CASSQRGNEQFF.